This T cell receptor beta chain was retrieved from a study of blood T cell repertoires in COVID-19. The wider study: Acute and convalescent COVID-19 samples came from the United States, Italy and Spain.

Per germline, CDR1 MNHEY and CDR2 SVGAGI. This CDR3 spans 13 amino acids. Trimming removed 11 bases from V and 4 bases from J; junction bases left unmatched: 10. In the original analysis: Estimates of nucleated cell counts were drawn from the amplification of reference gene primers. Clones were sequenced by immunoSEQ multiplex PCR, and TCRdb holds only the in-frame ones, with some missing. V and J calls and clone size come straight from that table; D and trimming were deduced from the DNA. The data show 200,000 to 250,000 clones, 86% seen once. Material: peripheral blood. The sequence was obtained from a man aged 25-40 years who had recovered from COVID-19. J is TRBJ1-2 and V is TRBV6-5, with 7 bases that match TRBD1. As DNA, the CDR3 is TGTGCCGTCCGTCGACAGGGTGGCTATGGCTACACCTTC. It translates to CAVRRQGGYGYTF.